One and the same sample provided the 22 T cell receptor beta chains below, sequenced in a study of blood T cell repertoires in COVID-19 (dated by TCRdb to 2018 to 2020). Libraries came from the immunoSEQ multiplex PCR assay. TCRdb took this table from immuneACCESS and kept in-frame rearrangements with V and J called. Such tables lack part of the clones; where checked against another copy, unresolved V genes explain under half of the gap, and the rest is unexplained. The sample contains hundreds of thousands of clones, 88% of them found a single time. Just under 1% of the sample is in the top ten clones. Sequencing used PBMCs or T cells enriched from blood (not recorded which). These TCRs come from a woman under 40 who had recovered from COVID-19.

This clone was detected only a few times. The rearrangement links TRBV3-1 (or the pseudogene TRBV3-2) to TRBJ2-7; TRBD2 agrees at 9 bases. Germline CDR1 LGHDT, CDR2 YNNKEL (reference sequence). This CDR3 has 14 amino acids. With 1 base clipped from V and 4 bases from J, the junction kept 2 bases outside the gene matches. This chain's CDR3 is CASSQVAGVYEQYF. The CDR3 coding sequence is TGTGCCAGCAGCCAAGTAGCGGGAGTGTACGAGCAGTACTTC.

The CDR3 loop reads CASSFGQGPSYNSPLHF. The CDR3 region has the DNA TGTGCCAGCAGTTTCGGCCAGGGGCCCTCCTATAATTCACCCCTCCACTTT. The chain uses TRBV27 and TRBJ1-6; TRBD1 might be the D (6 bases). Germline CDR1 and CDR2: MNHEY and SMNVEV (reference sequence). V shed 3 bases and J shed 0 bases, with 12 bases lying between them. This CDR3 is built from 17 residues.

This clone is a singleton in its sample. Distinct nucleotide sequences in the sample also encode this CDR3. The gene calls are TRBV5-1 and TRBJ2-3; TRBD1 matches 8 bases. CDR1 is SGHRS and CDR2 is YFSETQ in the germline V gene. This CDR3 region has 14 residues. The trim removed 0 bases at V and 4 bases at J, leaving 1 base unmatched. The CDR3, as DNA: TGCGCCAGCAGCTTGGCAGGGGGCGCAGATACGCAGTATTTT. This sequence encodes CASSLAGGADTQYF.

The rearrangement links TRBV5-1 to TRBJ1-1, with 8 bases aligning to TRBD1. With V trimmed by 8 bases and J by 5 bases, 2 bases remained unmatched. The CDR3 loop spans 11 amino acids. Germline V gene lookup returns CDR1 SGHRS and CDR2 YFSETQ. CDR3 coding DNA: TGCGCCAGTCGACAGGGGACTGAAGCTTTCTTT. Protein product: CASRQGTEAFF.

The CDR3: CASSTQDRYNQPQHF. CDR3 DNA: TGTGCCAGCAGCACACAGGACCGCTACAATCAGCCCCAGCATTTT. The chain links TRBV21-1 to TRBJ1-5; the D segment call TRBD1 is taken from the table without a DNA check. TRBV21-1 is tagged as a pseudogene. The CDR3 is 15 residues long.

The chain is built from TRBV5-6 and TRBJ1-2; D may be TRBD1 (5 bases). CDR1 SGHDT and CDR2 YYEEEE come from the germline V gene. The CDR3 runs 16 residues. V was trimmed by 4 bases and J by 5 bases, leaving 21 bases between them. CDR3 bases: TGTGCCAGCAGCCCCTTGAATCCAGGGTCTTTTTATGGCTACACCTTC. Amino acid sequence: CASSPLNPGSFYGYTF.

The chain joins TRBV30 to TRBJ1-5; maybe TRBD1 (5 bases). Germline V lookup: CDR1 GTSNPN, CDR2 SVGIG (reference sequence). V was trimmed by 5 bases and J by 5 bases, leaving 19 bases between them. The CDR3 is 15 residues long. The CDR3 loop is CAWDSGSGGHQPQHF. Here the CDR3 DNA reads TGTGCCTGGGATTCAGGCTCGGGGGGTCATCAGCCCCAGCATTTT.

The chain recombines TRBV11-2 with TRBJ2-5; 16 bases are a match to TRBD2. Per germline, CDR1 SGHAT and CDR2 FQNNGV. Unmatched junction bases numbered 9, after V lost 3 bases and J lost 5 bases. The CDR3 sequence is 18 residues long. CDR3 sequence: CASSLVGTSGRAGETQYF. The CDR3, as DNA: TGTGCCAGCAGCTTGGTAGGGACTAGCGGGAGGGCCGGTGAGACCCAGTACTTC.

This chain connects TRBV18 to TRBJ2-1, with 10 bases aligning to TRBD2. The CDR3 is 15 amino acids. Germline V gene data show CDR1 as KGHSH and CDR2 as LQKENI. Trimming cost V 3 bases and J 8 bases; bases outside gene matches: 7. This CDR3 is CASSPVLAGDHEQFF. The CDR3 DNA is TGTGCCAGCTCACCGGTCCTAGCGGGAGATCATGAGCAGTTCTTC.

This clone has more than one count but fewer than ten. V usage is TRBV5-8 and J usage is TRBJ1-4; tentative D call: TRBD1 (6 bases). V lost 3 bases and J lost 6, with 18 bases in between. CDR3 length: 16 amino acids. Germline assignment: CDR1 SGHTS and CDR2 YDEGEE. The CDR3 sequence: CASSSIRTDAYEKLFF. CDR3 DNA sequence: TGTGCCAGCAGCTCCATAAGGACAGATGCGTATGAAAAACTGTTTTTT. Based on the CDR3 plus reference TRBV5-8 and TRBJ1-4, the full variable domain is EAGVTQSPTHLIKTRGQQATLRCSPISGHTSVYWYQQALGLGLQFLLWYDEGEERNRGNFPPRFSGRQFPNYSSELNVNALELEDSALYLCASSSIRTDAYEKLFFGSGTQLSVL.

The chain employs TRBV10-3 and TRBJ2-1, with 7 bases identical to TRBD2. The V gene end was trimmed by 1 base and the J gene end by 3 bases; junction bases not matched to a gene: 3. CDR1 and CDR2 (germline): ENHRY, SYGVKD. The CDR3 has 15 residues. Here the CDR3 reads CAISEYAGDYNEQFF. The CDR3 DNA reads as TGTGCCATCAGTGAGTACGCGGGAGACTACAATGAGCAGTTCTTC.

This chain joins TRBV7-6 and TRBJ1-5, with 10 positions matching TRBD1. CDR1 is SGHVS, CDR2 FNYEAQ, per germline. The CDR3 runs to 15 residues. Trimming at V came to 3 bases and at J to 3 bases, leaving 2 bases not matched to a gene. CDR3 bases: TGTGCCAGCAGCTTGGGGACAGGGGCCAATCAGCCCCAGCATTTT. Translated, it gives CASSLGTGANQPQHF.

This chain uses TRBV19 with TRBJ2-3; possibly TRBD2 for D (6 bases). The CDR3 is 16 residues long. CDR1 and CDR2 from the germline V gene are LNHDA and SQIVND (reference sequence). V gave up 6 bases and J gave up 2 bases, with 18 bases separating them. Here the CDR3 reads CASRPLLAETTDTQYF. The CDR3 coding sequence is TGTGCCAGTAGGCCTTTGTTAGCGGAAACCACAGATACGCAGTATTTT.

The chain employs TRBV24-1 and TRBJ2-7; 9 bases agree with TRBD1. From germline, CDR1 is KGHDR and CDR2 SFDVKD. V shed 0 bases and J 7 bases; nucleotides not matched to a gene: 18. The CDR3 has 19 amino acids. CDR3 coding DNA: TGTGCCACCAGTGATTTGCAGCCGATGATGACAGGGGGAACGGGAGAGCAGTACTTC. Its translation: CATSDLQPMMTGGTGEQYF.

This sequence joins TRBV24-1 and TRBJ2-1, with 13 bases aligning to TRBD2. V was pared by 4 bases and J by 12 bases, with 8 bases of the junction left unmatched. Germline V gene sequence: CDR1 KGHDR, CDR2 SFDVKD. The CDR3 spans 15 residues. The DNA of the CDR3 is TGTGCCACCAGTGACCCGGGGACTAGCGGGGTGGCGCAGTTCTTC. This gives the protein CATSDPGTSGVAQFF.

V gene TRBV7-9 combines with J gene TRBJ2-7, with 7 nucleotides matching TRBD1. This CDR3 spans 14 amino acids. V dropped 5 bases and J dropped 3; count of bases not matched to a gene: 7. The V gene's germline CDR1 is SEHNR and CDR2 FQNEAQ (reference sequence). The CDR3 spells CASSPEDRLYEQYF. The CDR3, as DNA: TGTGCCAGCAGCCCCGAGGACAGGCTCTACGAGCAGTACTTC.

This chain connects TRBV6-5 to TRBJ2-1; the D gene is possibly TRBD1 (6 bases). V lost 0 bases, J lost 10 bases, and 13 bases lay in between. Germline V CDR1 and CDR2: MNHEY, SVGAGI. The CDR3 is 14 amino acids. The CDR3 sequence is CASSYSIVGTEQFF. CDR3 DNA sequence: TGTGCCAGCAGTTACTCAATAGTCGGGACAGAGCAGTTCTTC.

V gene TRBV27 combines with J gene TRBJ2-7; D not certain. CDR3 length: 15 amino acids. Per the germline V gene, CDR1 is MNHEY and CDR2 is SMNVEV (reference sequence). V gave up 3 bases and J gave up 0 bases, with 12 bases separating them. CDR3 DNA sequence: TGTGCCAGCAGTTTCGGGTCGGCGGTCTCCTACGAGCAGTACTTC. This encodes CASSFGSAVSYEQYF.

V gene TRBV29-1 combines with J gene TRBJ1-1; the D gene is possibly TRBD1 (6 bases). The V gene's germline CDR1 is SQVTM and CDR2 ANQGSEA. V shed 3 bases and J shed 6 bases, with 11 bases lying between them. The length of the CDR3 is 12 residues. CDR3 protein: CSVEAGVPEAFF. As DNA, the CDR3 is TGCAGCGTTGAGGCAGGGGTGCCTGAAGCTTTCTTT.

This chain connects TRBV27 to TRBJ2-1, with a tentative D call TRBD2 (6 bases). CDR3 size: 16 residues. Deletions cut 4 bases from V and 15 bases from J, with 28 bases between. CDR1 is MNHEY, CDR2 SMNVEV, per germline (reference sequence). CDR3 protein: CASSSVDSAGTREWFF. The CDR3, as DNA: TGTGCCAGCAGTTCGGTAGATTCGGCGGGGACGAGGGAGTGGTTCTTC.

This chain uses TRBV6-5 with TRBJ1-2; D may be TRBD1 (6 bases). The CDR3 contains 15 residues. The V end lost 5 bases, the J end lost 5 bases, and 18 bases lay between the germline ends. CDR1 and CDR2 (germline): MNHEY, SVGAGI. As DNA, the CDR3 is TGTGCCAGCAGTCTACAGGGTGGGCAAGGGTATGGCTACACCTTC. Its translation is CASSLQGGQGYGYTF.

The CDR3 DNA reads as TGTGCCAGCAGCTTGGGTGCGACTAGAGTCTACAATGAGCAGTTCTTC. It translates to CASSLGATRVYNEQFF. The chain combines TRBV5-8 with TRBJ2-1; D perhaps matches TRBD2 (6 bases). Germline assignment: CDR1 SGHTS and CDR2 YDEGEE. The CDR3 is 16 amino acids. The ends were cut back, 0 bases at V and 3 bases at J, with 13 bases in the middle. Together with reference TRBV5-8 and TRBJ2-1, the CDR3 gives the full variable domain: EAGVTQSPTHLIKTRGQQATLRCSPISGHTSVYWYQQALGLGLQFLLWYDEGEERNRGNFPPRFSGRQFPNYSSELNVNALELEDSALYLCASSLGATRVYNEQFFGPGTRLTVL.